Listed here are 11 T cell receptor beta chains from one sample, sequenced in a study of shared clonotypes between healthy human individuals. The naive CD8 population came from CD45RO-negative cells selected for CCR7, without terminally differentiated effector memory CD45RA+ cells. Using immunoSEQ multiplex PCR, the repertoire was profiled, and TCRdb retains in-frame clones only, with some absent. The sample lists over 800,000 clones, about 91% occurring once. Sequencing input: naive CD8+ T cells sorted from blood. Receptor source: a man aged 25 to 40 in good health.

The J gene is TRBJ1-6, the V gene TRBV25-1; 12 bases match TRBD1. J was trimmed by 6 bases and V by 6 bases; bases with no gene match: 6. Germline loops: CDR1 MGHDK, CDR2 SYGVNS. CDR3 length: 16 amino acids. The CDR3 here is CASRGQGALRNSPLHF. The CDR3 coding sequence is TGTGCCAGCAGGGGACAGGGGGCGCTTCGTAATTCACCCCTCCACTTT.

J is TRBJ2-7 and V is TRBV28, with 7 bases aligning to TRBD1. V dropped 8 bases and J dropped 5; count of bases not matched to a gene: 15. The germline CDR1 and CDR2 sequences are MDHEN and SYDVKM. This CDR3 spans 15 amino acids. The CDR3 here is CASLSPRDSTNEQYF. In DNA, the CDR3 is TGTGCCAGCCTTTCTCCCCGGGACAGTACGAACGAGCAGTACTTC.

J is TRBJ2-7 and V is TRBV21-1; the tabulated D call, TRBD2, remains unverified against the DNA. TRBV21-1 is assigned pseudogene status. The CDR3 length is 17 residues. CDR3 DNA: TGTGCCAGCAGCAAAATGGGACTCAGAGGACCCCGCAGCGAGCAGTACTTC. It translates to CASSKMGLRGPRSEQYF.

The J gene is TRBJ2-1, the V gene TRBV7-9, with 10 bases identical to TRBD1. Germline values: CDR1 SEHNR, CDR2 FQNEAQ (reference sequence). V lost 6 bases, J lost 0 bases, and 14 bases stayed unmatched. The CDR3 totals 19 residues. The CDR3: CASRKRDRGHESSYNEQFF. As DNA, the CDR3 is TGTGCCAGCAGAAAGCGGGACAGGGGCCACGAAAGCTCCTACAATGAGCAGTTCTTC.

Concerning this clone: Other DNA sequences in the sample encode the same CDR3. The CDR3 DNA follows: TGCGCCAGCAGACTAGCGGGAGCTAGCTACGAGCAGTACTTC. Its translation is CASRLAGASYEQYF. The chain combines TRBV10-2 with TRBJ2-7; 11 nucleotides agree with TRBD2. The CDR3 extends over 14 amino acids. The trim removed 6 bases at V and 3 bases at J, leaving 4 bases unmatched. Germline V gene lookup returns CDR1 WSHSY and CDR2 SAAADI.

The V gene is TRBV27, the J gene TRBJ2-7; maybe TRBD2 (6 bases). The CDR3 runs to 13 residues. Trimming took off 6 bases at V and 2 bases at J, with 11 bases between the two ends. CDR1 is MNHEY and CDR2 is SMNVEV in the germline V gene (reference sequence). CDR3 sequence reads: CASRGLVTYEQYF. CDR3 sequence (DNA): TGTGCCAGCAGGGGACTGGTAACCTACGAGCAGTACTTC.

The rearrangement links TRBV28 to TRBJ2-7, with a possible D match to TRBD1 (6 bases). The V gene lost 2 bases and the J gene lost 0 bases, with 17 bases spanning the gap. Germline loops: CDR1 MDHEN, CDR2 SYDVKM. CDR3 length equals 17 residues. CDR3 sequence reads: CASSLNSRQGSSYEQYF. CDR3 DNA: TGTGCCAGCAGTTTAAATTCCCGGCAGGGGAGCTCCTACGAGCAGTACTTC. The whole variable domain, filled in from reference TRBV28 and TRBJ2-7, reads DVKVTQSSRYLVKRTGEKVFLECVQDMDHENMFWYRQDPGLGLRLIYFSYDVKMKEKGDIPEGYSVSREKKERFSLILESASTNQTSMYLCASSLNSRQGSSYEQYFGPGTRLTVT.

The chain uses TRBV10-1 and TRBJ2-5, with 14 bases aligning to TRBD2. J was trimmed by 5 bases and V by 3 bases; bases with no gene match: 8. CDR1 is WNHNN and CDR2 is SYGVQD in the germline V gene (reference sequence). CDR3 size: 17 residues. This CDR3 reads CASSDTGTSGRIETQYF. CDR3 DNA sequence: TGCGCCAGCAGTGATACCGGGACTAGCGGGAGAATTGAGACCCAGTACTTC.

The chain is built from TRBV28 and TRBJ2-3, with 7 nucleotides matching TRBD2. The CDR3 sequence is 16 residues long. CDR1 MDHEN and CDR2 SYDVKM come from the germline V gene. J was trimmed by 2 bases and V by 5 bases; bases with no gene match: 10. Here the CDR3 reads CASSPPGLPDTDTQYF. DNA of the CDR3: TGTGCCAGCAGTCCACCGGGACTACCAGACACAGATACGCAGTATTTT.

The chain links TRBV6-5 to TRBJ2-7, with D possibly being TRBD1 (5 bases). CDR1 and CDR2 (germline): MNHEY, SVGAGI. This CDR3 is built from 16 residues. Deletions cut 2 bases from V and 4 bases from J, with 18 bases between. CDR3 DNA sequence: TGTGCCAGCAGTTACAGTTTTAGCAGGGCGTATTACGAGCAGTACTTC. It specifies CASSYSFSRAYYEQYF.

This clone was recorded once. The chain recombines TRBV29-1 with TRBJ2-3, with D possibly being TRBD2 (6 bases). CDR1 and CDR2 from the germline V gene are SQVTM and ANQGSEA. The CDR3 extends over 16 amino acids. V gave up 0 bases and J gave up 4 bases, with 17 bases separating them. The chain's CDR3 is CSVEDLGGPSPDTQYF. CDR3 nucleotides: TGCAGCGTTGAAGATCTAGGAGGGCCTAGTCCAGATACGCAGTATTTT.